A selection of T cell receptor beta chains follows, all from one sample in a study of T cells after yellow fever vaccination. Each CDR3 protein gets one entry after TCRdb re-called the 5' RACE reads with MiXCR. The repertoire holds hundreds of thousands of distinct CDR3 sequences, with approximately 9% as singletons. The material sequenced was PBMCs, taken on the day of the first yellow fever vaccination. These receptor sequences come from a man younger than 35 who received the YFV17D yellow fever vaccine. Both conserved end residues are part of each CDR3. The order of the fields is J gene, D gene, clone size, V gene, CDR3 protein, CDR3 DNA. D genes are given only for firm matches. Only part of the rows carry a size: once, few, many, or a class if the clone is expanded.

TRBJ2-4 - - TRBV6-5 CASSYGQRQAKNIQYF TGTGCCAGCAGTTACGGCCAGAGGCAAGCCAAAAACATTCAGTACTTC
TRBJ1-5 TRBD1 few TRBV12-3/TRBV12-4 CASSLRGDRVNQPQHF TGTGCCAGCAGTTTGAGGGGGGACAGGGTCAATCAGCCCCAGCATTTT
TRBJ2-4 - - TRBV7-2 CASSFEGYIQYF TGTGCCAGCAGCTTTGAGGGGTACATTCAGTACTTC
TRBJ2-5 - many TRBV21-1 CASSKTVGVVIVETQYF TGTGCCAGCAGCAAGACAGTGGGGGTTGTTATCGTGGAGACCCAGTACTTC
TRBJ2-7 - - TRBV5-5 CASSSDIWSSYEQYF TGTGCCAGCAGCTCGGACATTTGGAGCTCCTACGAGCAGTACTTC
TRBJ1-6 TRBD1 - TRBV28 CASSLLVGGPSSSYNSPLHF TGTGCCAGCAGTTTATTGGTAGGGGGCCCCTCGAGCTCCTATAATTCACCCCTCCACTTT
TRBJ2-5 TRBD1 many TRBV7-2 CASSFAGTAQETQYF TGTGCCAGCAGCTTCGCCGGGACAGCACAAGAGACCCAGTACTTC
TRBJ2-6 TRBD1 - TRBV6-2/TRBV6-3 CASSYQLGQVSSGANVLTF TGTGCCAGCAGTTACCAGCTGGGACAGGTTAGCTCTGGGGCCAACGTCCTGACTTTC
TRBJ2-2 - - TRBV5-6 CASSDSGGTGELFF TGTGCCAGCAGCGACTCCGGTGGCACCGGGGAGCTGTTTTTT
TRBJ1-6 - few TRBV6-5 CASSYSGTGEFRSLHF TGTGCCAGCAGTTACTCCGGGACGGGGGAATTCAGGTCCCTCCACTTT
TRBJ2-6 - - TRBV12-3/TRBV12-4 CASRRGTGANVLTF TGTGCCAGCAGACGGGGGACTGGGGCCAACGTCCTGACTTTC
TRBJ1-1 - few TRBV7-9 CASSLANRFNTEAFF TGTGCCAGCAGCTTAGCAAACAGATTTAACACTGAAGCTTTCTTT
TRBJ1-5 - many TRBV5-1 CASSLSAGNNQPQHF TGCGCCAGCAGCTTGTCTGCAGGAAACAATCAGCCCCAGCATTTT
TRBJ1-2 - - TRBV19 CASLQTGGDYGYTF TGTGCCAGTCTTCAAACCGGGGGAGACTATGGCTACACCTTC
TRBJ1-2 - - TRBV7-9 CASSRNDGYGYTF TGTGCCAGCAGCCGAAACGACGGCTATGGCTACACCTTC
TRBJ1-5 TRBD1 many TRBV4-1 CASSPTGGRNQPQHF TGCGCCAGCAGCCCGACAGGGGGTCGCAATCAGCCCCAGCATTTT
TRBJ1-5 TRBD1 many TRBV6-1 CASSGPGTVNQPQHF TGTGCCAGCAGCGGACCCGGGACAGTTAATCAGCCCCAGCATTTT
TRBJ2-5 TRBD1 - TRBV10-3 CAIRQTGEETQYF TGTGCCATCCGACAAACAGGGGAAGAGACCCAGTACTTC
TRBJ1-2 - - TRBV12-3/TRBV12-4 CASSPIGSYGYTF TGTGCCAGCAGCCCCATCGGGTCCTATGGCTACACCTTC
TRBJ1-3 - few TRBV6-1 CASSGQALSGNTIYF TGTGCCAGCAGTGGACAGGCCCTCTCTGGAAACACCATATATTTT
TRBJ2-7 - once TRBV5-5 CASSFGGRCYEQYF TGTGCCAGCAGCTTCGGGGGCCGCTGCTACGAGCAGTACTTC
TRBJ1-5 - - TRBV2 CASSDSRADQPQHF TGTGCCAGCAGTGACAGCAGGGCGGATCAGCCCCAGCATTTT
TRBJ1-6 - few TRBV3-1 CASSASGSNSPLHF TGTGCCAGCAGCGCCTCAGGGAGTAATTCACCCCTCCACTTT
TRBJ2-7 TRBD1 many TRBV2 CASRSDRGRSEQYF TGTGCCAGCAGATCGGACAGGGGACGGTCCGAGCAGTACTTC
TRBJ2-1 TRBD2 many TRBV4-2 CASSQELAGGEDEQFF TGTGCCAGCAGCCAGGAACTAGCGGGGGGGGAGGATGAGCAGTTCTTC
TRBJ2-3 TRBD1 few TRBV20-1 CSARGQGASTDTQYF TGCAGTGCTAGGGGACAGGGGGCGAGCACAGATACGCAGTATTTT
TRBJ2-1 TRBD1 many TRBV15 CATSRDRGWDNEQFF TGTGCCACCAGCAGGGACAGGGGTTGGGACAATGAGCAGTTCTTC
TRBJ1-2 - few TRBV29-1 CSASGGADYGYTF TGCAGCGCCTCCGGAGGAGCAGACTATGGCTACACCTTC
TRBJ1-6 - - TRBV20-1 CSARFSSYNSPLHF TGCAGTGCCAGGTTCAGCTCCTATAATTCACCCCTCCACTTT
TRBJ2-1 - - TRBV4-1 CASSHEQESSYNEQFF TGCGCCAGCAGCCACGAGCAGGAGAGCTCCTACAATGAGCAGTTCTTC
TRBJ1-5 TRBD1 many TRBV10-3 CAISDFDRVGQPQHF TGTGCCATCAGTGATTTTGACAGGGTGGGTCAGCCCCAGCATTTT
TRBJ2-3 - many TRBV5-1 CASSFGRTAGDDTQYF TGCGCCAGCAGCTTCGGGCGCACGGCAGGCGATGATACGCAGTATTTT
TRBJ1-5 TRBD1 - TRBV7-2 CASSTGQELQHF TGTGCCAGCAGCACCGGACAGGAGCTCCAGCATTTT
TRBJ2-7 - - TRBV7-9 CAWGEQYF TGTGCCTGGGGAGAGCAGTACTTC
TRBJ2-5 TRBD1 - TRBV29-1 CSVDRGHGETLYF TGCAGCGTTGACAGGGGGCATGGCGAGACCCTGTACTTC
TRBJ1-1 - - TRBV10-3 CAISRRNTEAFF TGTGCCATCAGCAGACGAAACACTGAAGCTTTCTTT
TRBJ2-7 TRBD1 - TRBV5-3 CASCFWGSGVGTERYF TGTGCCTCCTGCTTCTGGGGCAGCGGCGTCGGGACAGAGCGGTACTTC
TRBJ2-2 - - TRBV19 CASSRVGGGVLNTGELFF TGTGCCAGTAGTAGGGTCGGAGGGGGGGTTCTGAACACCGGGGAGCTGTTTTTT
TRBJ2-1 TRBD1 many TRBV5-1 CASSLWGTGNEQFF TGCGCCAGCAGCTTGTGGGGGACAGGTAATGAGCAGTTCTTC
TRBJ2-1 TRBD2 many TRBV12-3/TRBV12-4 CASRDSSTSDEQFF TGTGCCAGCAGAGACTCCTCGACTAGCGATGAGCAGTTCTTC
TRBJ2-2 TRBD2 - TRBV28 CASNQGGGGGGELFF TGTGCCAGCAACCAAGGCGGCGGGGGTGGCGGGGAGCTGTTTTTT
TRBJ1-2 TRBD1 few TRBV7-9 CASSPTGGPLGGYTF TGTGCCAGCAGCCCGACAGGGGGTCCTCTCGGTGGCTACACCTTC
TRBJ1-1 - few TRBV12-3/TRBV12-4 CASRSYTEAFF TGTGCCAGCAGATCGTATACTGAAGCTTTCTTT
TRBJ1-5 - - TRBV24-1 CATTNGPRGGGQTGYQPQHF TGTGCCACCACCAATGGTCCTCGAGGGGGAGGTCAAACGGGATATCAGCCCCAGCATTTT
TRBJ2-7 TRBD1 - TRBV7-2 CASSLVGTGYEQYF TGTGCCAGCAGCTTAGTTGGGACAGGCTACGAGCAGTACTTC
TRBJ1-2 TRBD1 few TRBV7-2 CASSLGDRVKGYTF TGTGCCAGCAGCTTAGGGGACAGGGTAAAAGGCTACACCTTC
TRBJ1-6 - - TRBV12-3/TRBV12-4 CASSFPDRGSPLHF TGTGCCAGCAGTTTCCCGGACAGAGGCTCACCCCTCCACTTT
TRBJ2-2 - - TRBV6-2/TRBV6-3 CASSYSLENTGELFF TGTGCCAGCAGTTACTCGTTGGAGAACACCGGGGAGCTGTTTTTT
TRBJ2-5 TRBD2 few TRBV13 CASSPRTSGAQETQYF TGTGCCAGCAGCCCCCGGACTAGCGGGGCACAAGAGACCCAGTACTTC
TRBJ1-4 TRBD1 few TRBV29-1 CSVGQGSLSNEKLFF TGCAGCGTGGGACAGGGTTCGCTTTCTAATGAAAAACTGTTTTTT
TRBJ2-6 - few TRBV6-2/TRBV6-3 CASSRIRLGEGANVLTF TGTGCCAGCAGTCGTATCCGGTTGGGGGAAGGGGCCAACGTCCTGACTTTC
TRBJ2-5 - - TRBV9 CASSVGDWETQYF TGTGCCAGCAGCGTAGGAGACTGGGAGACCCAGTACTTC
TRBJ2-1 - once TRBV18 CASSGTVYNEQFF TGTGCCAGCTCAGGGACGGTTTACAATGAGCAGTTCTTC
TRBJ2-5 TRBD1 few TRBV29-1 CSVAGTGPGETQYF TGCAGCGTGGCCGGGACAGGGCCGGGAGAGACCCAGTACTTC
TRBJ2-7 TRBD2 few TRBV12-3/TRBV12-4 CASRPGGSSYEQYF TGTGCCAGCAGGCCGGGAGGGTCGTCCTACGAGCAGTACTTC